This T cell receptor (beta chain) originates from a study of OX40 agonist ivuxolimab in advanced cancers. Broader study findings: Compared with CD4+, CD8+ T cells on average had more expanded clones.

A word on this clone: Its antigen is not identified. This sample also contains other DNA sequences that code for the same CDR3.

Some clones are missing from TCRdb's copy, which holds only in-frame ones; the method was immunoSEQ multiplex PCR. The sample shows tens of thousands of clones, approximately 89% of them seen only once. The CDR3 totals 15 residues. Germline V gene lookup returns CDR1 SGHTS and CDR2 YDEGEE. Germline trimming cut 2 bases from V and 1 base from J; bases unmatched to any gene: 2. This chain uses TRBV5-8 with TRBJ2-3; 9 nucleotides match TRBD2. This clonotype was sampled from an adult with an advanced solid tumor such as melanoma, head and neck, liver or kidney cancer. Specimen: CD4+ or CD8+ T cells sorted from blood, collected in a trial of the OX40 agonist ivuxolimab. Here the CDR3 reads CASSLAGGRTDTQYF. CDR3 bases: TGTGCCAGCAGCTTAGCGGGGGGACGCACAGATACGCAGTATTTT.